The clone carrying this T cell receptor beta chain was counted once. These data originate in a study of blood T cell repertoires in COVID-19. On the study more broadly: Acute and convalescent COVID-19 specimens originated in the United States, Italy and Spain. PBMCs, B-cell-depleted T cells, or T cells were the source of the cDNA or gDNA that made up the material.

In the source study's methods: Amplification from reference gene primers served as the basis for estimated nucleated cell counts. Only in-frame clones appear in the TCRdb table, and some are missing; sequencing was by immunoSEQ multiplex PCR. The DNA gave D and trimming, while V, J and clone size come from that table. This table holds about 170,000 clones, 84% found once. The study recruited people aged roughly 18 to 95 years across some 23 US areas. This CDR3 has 13 residues. Germline V CDR1 and CDR2: GTSNPN, SVGIG (reference sequence). The V segment lost 0 bases and the J segment 4 bases; nucleotides outside the gene matches: 2.

The rearrangement links TRBV30 to TRBJ2-7; 8 nucleotides align to TRBD2. The sequencing input was PBMCs or T cells enriched from blood (not recorded which). The receptor was isolated from a man in his fifties or sixties who had recovered from COVID-19. This chain's CDR3 is CAWSVGLEYEQYF. The CDR3 DNA is TGTGCCTGGAGTGTGGGACTAGAATACGAGCAGTACTTC.